The present TCR beta chain was sequenced within a study of blood T cell repertoires in COVID-19. Study as a whole: Whether acute or convalescent, the COVID-19 samples came from the United States, Italy and Spain.

Libraries were prepared by immunoSEQ multiplex PCR; TCRdb keeps only in-frame clonotypes and omits some of them. This table has roughly 400,000 clones, approximately 91% appearing once. Trimming removed 6 bases at V and 11 bases at J, with 16 bases between. CDR1 DFQATT and CDR2 SNEGSKA come from the germline V gene (reference sequence). The CDR3 spans 11 residues. The TCR originated in a woman in her thirties or forties with acute COVID-19. Input material: PBMCs or T cells enriched from blood (not recorded which). The V call is TRBV20-1, the J call TRBJ1-2, with D hard to call. DNA of the CDR3: TGCAGTGCCCTCTACACAGAAGGATACACCTTC. Translated, it gives CSALYTEGYTF.